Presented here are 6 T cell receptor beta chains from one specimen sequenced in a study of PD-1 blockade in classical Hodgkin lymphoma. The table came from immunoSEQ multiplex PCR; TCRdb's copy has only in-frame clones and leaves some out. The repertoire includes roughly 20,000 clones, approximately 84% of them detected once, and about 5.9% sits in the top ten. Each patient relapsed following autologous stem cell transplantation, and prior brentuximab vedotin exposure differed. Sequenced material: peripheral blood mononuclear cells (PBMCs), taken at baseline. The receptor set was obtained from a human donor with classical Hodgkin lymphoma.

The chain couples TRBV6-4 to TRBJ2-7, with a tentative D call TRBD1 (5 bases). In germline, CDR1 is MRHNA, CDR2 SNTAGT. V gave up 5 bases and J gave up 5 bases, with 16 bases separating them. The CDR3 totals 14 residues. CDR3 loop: CASSLTFQGHEQYF. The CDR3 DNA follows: TGTGCCAGCAGTTTAACTTTTCAGGGCCACGAGCAGTACTTC.

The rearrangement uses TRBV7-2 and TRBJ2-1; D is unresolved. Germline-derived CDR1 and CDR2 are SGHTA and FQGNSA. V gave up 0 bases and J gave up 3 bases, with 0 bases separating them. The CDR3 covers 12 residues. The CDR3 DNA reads TGTGCCAGCAGCTTAGCCTACAATGAGCAGTTCTTC. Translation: CASSLAYNEQFF.

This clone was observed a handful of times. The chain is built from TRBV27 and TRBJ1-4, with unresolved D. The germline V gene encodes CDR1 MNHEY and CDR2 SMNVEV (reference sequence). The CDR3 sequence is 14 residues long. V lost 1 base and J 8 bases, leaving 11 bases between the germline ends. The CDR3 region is CASSLYGSEEKLFF. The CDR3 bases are TGTGCCAGCAGTTTATACGGGTCAGAGGAAAAACTGTTTTTT.

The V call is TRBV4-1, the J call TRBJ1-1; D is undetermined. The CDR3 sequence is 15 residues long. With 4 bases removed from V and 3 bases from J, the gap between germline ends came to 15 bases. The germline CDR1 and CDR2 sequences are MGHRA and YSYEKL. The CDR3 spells CASSPQWRADTEAFF. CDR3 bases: TGCGCCAGCAGCCCACAATGGAGGGCGGACACTGAAGCTTTCTTT.

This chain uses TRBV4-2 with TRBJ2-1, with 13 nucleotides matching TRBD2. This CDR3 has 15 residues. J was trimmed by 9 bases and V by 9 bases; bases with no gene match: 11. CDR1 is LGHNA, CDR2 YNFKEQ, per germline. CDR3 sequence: CARTGPTSGGLEQFF. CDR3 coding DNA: TGTGCCAGGACCGGCCCGACTAGCGGGGGGCTTGAGCAGTTCTTC.

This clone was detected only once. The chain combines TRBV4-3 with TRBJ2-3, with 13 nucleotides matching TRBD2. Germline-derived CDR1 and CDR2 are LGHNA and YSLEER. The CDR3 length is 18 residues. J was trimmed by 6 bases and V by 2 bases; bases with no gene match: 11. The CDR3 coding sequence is TGCGCCAGCAGCCAAAGGACTAGCGGGGGAATCTGGGGGGATACGCAGTATTTT. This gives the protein CASSQRTSGGIWGDTQYF.